This T cell receptor beta chain was sequenced during a study of blood T cell repertoires in COVID-19. Overall study: Donors in the United States, Italy and Spain gave samples during acute or convalescent COVID-19. Sources were T cells, B-cell-depleted T cells, or PBMCs; the material itself was cDNA or gDNA.

The length of the CDR3 is 13 residues. Trimming shortened V by 6 bases and J by 3 bases, and 12 bases separated the two germline ends. CDR1 and CDR2 from the germline V gene are SNHLY and FYNNEI. Methods used by the authors: By means of reference gene primer amplification, nucleated cell counts were estimated. Libraries were prepared by immunoSEQ multiplex PCR; TCRdb keeps only in-frame clonotypes and omits some of them. That table is the source of V, J and clone size, and D and trimming were worked out from the DNA. The sample gives hundreds of thousands of clones, around 86% of which show up once; more than 5.5% is in the top ten.

Material for sequencing was peripheral blood. The TCR sequence derives from an elderly man with acute or convalescent COVID-19. The genes are TRBV2 and TRBJ2-7, with a tentative D call TRBD1 (6 bases). The CDR3 loop is CASRQGTFYEQYF. The CDR3 DNA reads as TGTGCCAGCAGACAGGGAACCTTCTACGAGCAGTACTTC.